The rows below give T cell receptor beta chains drawn from one sample of a study of monozygotic twins with cystic fibrosis. Here immunoSEQ multiplex PCR was the method, and the copy in TCRdb shows in-frame clones only, minus some. The sample includes roughly 30,000 clones, about 92% of them seen just once. What was sequenced was blood. The origin of the receptors is a girl aged 2-10 years with cystic fibrosis. Each CDR3 is given with its conserved first and last residue. A D gene is named only where the DNA matches it firmly. Rows may omit the clone size; those that give it use once, few, many or a size class.

v_gene	d_gene	j_gene	abundance	CDR3aa	CDR3nt
TRBV28	-	TRBJ1-4	-	CASSRGALDNPLFF	TGTGCCAGCAGTCGTGGGGCCTTAGATAATCCCCTGTTTTTT
TRBV19	TRBD1	TRBJ1-1	-	CASMDRGALMNTEAFF	TGTGCCAGTATGGACAGGGGGGCTTTGATGAACACTGAAGCTTTCTTT
TRBV6-1	-	TRBJ1-1	-	CASRPNTEAFF	TGTGCCAGCCGACCGAACACTGAAGCTTTCTTT
TRBV27	-	TRBJ2-5	-	CASSLSCCFQETQYF	TGTGCCAGCAGTTTATCGTGTTGTTTCCAAGAGACCCAGTACTTC
TRBV19	-	TRBJ1-5	-	CASSTQTAQGPQHF	TGTGCCAGTAGTACTCAGACAGCCCAGGGGCCCCAGCATTTT
TRBV4-3	-	TRBJ2-1	-	CASASGLGDEQFF	TGCGCCAGCGCTTCGGGACTCGGGGATGAGCAGTTCTTC
TRBV5-5	TRBD1	TRBJ2-7	-	CASSLGTGNGNEQYF	TGTGCCAGCAGCCTAGGGACAGGTAACGGGAACGAGCAGTACTTC
TRBV7-9	-	TRBJ2-5	-	CASSFRGVQETQYF	TGTGCCAGCAGCTTCAGGGGGGTTCAAGAGACCCAGTACTTC
TRBV9	-	TRBJ1-2	-	CASSGEDSYGYTF	TGTGCCAGCAGCGGAGAGGACAGCTATGGCTACACCTTC
TRBV5-5	TRBD1	TRBJ2-2	-	CASSLGQGVGELFF	TGTGCCAGCAGCTTGGGACAGGGTGTCGGGGAGCTGTTTTTT
TRBV19	-	TRBJ1-1	-	CASSMEGGAGEAFF	TGTGCCAGTAGTATGGAAGGTGGAGCCGGTGAAGCTTTCTTT
TRBV10-3	-	TRBJ2-2	-	CAIRTTGELFF	TGTGCCATCAGGACCACCGGGGAGCTGTTTTTT
TRBV5-1	-	TRBJ1-1	once	CASSPLGVGTEAFF	TGCGCCAGCAGCCCACTGGGGGTAGGGACTGAAGCTTTCTTT
TRBV30	TRBD2	TRBJ2-2	-	CAWSVFLAGVRTGELFF	TGTGCCTGGAGTGTGTTTTTAGCGGGAGTTCGTACCGGGGAGCTGTTTTTT
TRBV19	TRBD1	TRBJ1-2	-	CASSSSGTGVSYGYTF	TGTGCCAGTAGTAGTTCCGGGACAGGGGTTAGTTATGGCTACACCTTC
TRBV10-3	-	TRBJ1-1	-	CAIRQGFGTEAFF	TGTGCCATCAGGCAGGGGTTTGGGACTGAAGCTTTCTTT
TRBV7-2	-	TRBJ2-3	-	CASSAAVPDTQYF	TGTGCCAGCAGCGCGGCAGTCCCAGATACGCAGTATTTT
TRBV7-9	-	TRBJ1-5	-	CASSREGNQPQHF	TGTGCCAGCAGCCGAGAAGGGAATCAGCCCCAGCATTTT
TRBV10-2	-	TRBJ2-2	-	CASSESAGELFF	TGCGCCAGCAGTGAGTCAGCCGGGGAGCTGTTTTTT
TRBV5-1	TRBD2	TRBJ2-1	-	CASSLSSGSSSYNEQFF	TGCGCCAGCAGCTTATCTAGCGGGAGCAGCTCCTACAATGAGCAGTTCTTC
TRBV29-1	-	TRBJ2-7	-	CSVELVEFGEQYF	TGCAGCGTTGAACTAGTAGAATTCGGCGAGCAGTACTTC
TRBV19	-	TRBJ1-1	-	CASSIRQVSTEAFF	TGTGCCAGTAGTATCCGACAGGTATCCACTGAAGCTTTCTTT
TRBV30	-	TRBJ1-5	-	CASSDGPNQPQHF	TGTGCCTCGTCGGACGGCCCCAATCAGCCCCAGCATTTT
TRBV2	TRBD2	TRBJ2-7	-	CASSVGVAGYEQYF	TGTGCCAGCAGTGTGGGAGTAGCGGGCTACGAGCAGTACTTC
TRBV29-1	-	TRBJ2-6	-	CSVEATGANVLTF	TGCAGCGTTGAAGCCACTGGGGCCAACGTCCTGACTTTC
TRBV6-5	-	TRBJ1-1	once	CASSPNSGREAFF	TGTGCCAGCAGCCCCAACTCAGGAAGAGAAGCTTTCTTT
TRBV13	-	TRBJ1-1	once	CASSLGPGANTEAFF	TGTGCCAGCAGCTTAGGTCCAGGAGCCAACACTGAAGCTTTCTTT
TRBV27	-	TRBJ2-7	-	CASSLSWDPPSYEQYF	TGTGCCAGCAGTTTATCTTGGGACCCTCCTTCCTACGAGCAGTACTTC
TRBV5-5	-	TRBJ2-3	-	CASSRIFPDTQYF	TGTGCCAGCAGCCGCATCTTTCCCGATACGCAGTATTTT
TRBV28	-	TRBJ2-7	-	CASSPQQGKGSYEQYF	TGTGCCAGCAGTCCACAACAGGGCAAGGGATCCTACGAGCAGTACTTC
TRBV7-9	-	TRBJ1-6	-	CASSPTGNSPLHF	TGTGCCAGCAGCCCCACAGGGAATTCACCCCTCCACTTT
TRBV4-3	-	TRBJ1-2	-	CASSQDFSGVPREARAF	TGCGCCAGCAGCCAAGATTTCTCCGGGGTCCCCCGGGAGGCTAGGGCCTTC
TRBV4-2	-	TRBJ2-7	once	CASSQDLRSTYEQYF	TGTGCCAGCAGCCAAGATCTGCGGTCAACCTACGAGCAGTACTTC
TRBV7-2	-	TRBJ1-5	-	CASSSDGAYQPQHF	TGTGCCAGCAGCTCGGACGGCGCTTATCAGCCCCAGCATTTT
TRBV7-2	-	TRBJ2-3	-	CASSRTGGPTDTQYF	TGTGCCAGCAGCCGGACCGGAGGCCCCACAGATACGCAGTATTTT
TRBV7-9	-	TRBJ1-1	few	CASSPFQGSTEAFF	TGTGCCAGCAGTCCGTTCCAGGGGAGTACTGAAGCTTTCTTT
TRBV2	-	TRBJ2-7	-	CASRTQRSSYEQYF	TGTGCCAGCAGGACCCAACGTTCGAGCTACGAGCAGTACTTC
TRBV21-1	-	TRBJ1-1	-	CASSKVDRAFF	TGTGCCAGCAGCAAAGTGGACAGGGCTTTCTTT
TRBV6-1	-	TRBJ2-3	-	CASAGRYGSTDTQYF	TGTGCCAGCGCCGGGCGGTACGGAAGCACAGATACGCAGTATTTT
TRBV6-1	-	TRBJ2-7	-	CASSEATYYEQYF	TGTGCCAGCAGTGAAGCCACTTACTACGAGCAGTACTTC
TRBV18	TRBD1	TRBJ2-7	-	CASSNTGAMNEQYF	TGTGCCAGCTCAAACACAGGGGCCATGAACGAGCAGTACTTC
TRBV15	-	TRBJ1-1	-	CATSTASLGHTEAFF	TGTGCCACCAGCACCGCTTCTTTGGGCCACACTGAAGCTTTCTTT
TRBV9	-	TRBJ2-5	-	CASSVAGRRETQYF	TGTGCCAGCAGCGTAGCGGGGCGCCGAGAGACCCAGTACTTC
TRBV7-9	TRBD1	TRBJ2-7	-	CASSLALGRQGAYEQYF	TGTGCCAGCAGCTTAGCGCTGGGGAGACAGGGGGCTTACGAGCAGTACTTC
TRBV5-1	TRBD2	TRBJ2-3	-	CASSFSGSGTDTQYF	TGCGCCAGCAGCTTCAGCGGGAGCGGGACAGATACGCAGTATTTT
TRBV19	-	TRBJ2-6	-	CASSIVGARGANVLTF	TGTGCCAGTAGTATCGTGGGGGCGAGAGGGGCCAACGTCCTGACTTTC
TRBV30	-	TRBJ2-7	once	CAWSVGSSYEQYF	TGTGCCTGGAGTGTAGGTTCCTCCTACGAGCAGTACTTC
TRBV9	-	TRBJ2-5	-	CASSADTEPWVETQYF	TGTGCCAGCAGCGCAGATACTGAGCCTTGGGTGGAGACCCAGTACTTC
TRBV13	-	TRBJ1-1	-	CASRDQQSMNTEAFF	TGTGCCAGCAGAGACCAACAGAGTATGAACACTGAAGCTTTCTTT
TRBV10-3	TRBD1	TRBJ1-1	-	CAISESAGGRNTEAFF	TGTGCCATCAGTGAGTCCGCAGGGGGCAGGAACACTGAAGCTTTCTTT
TRBV5-8	TRBD1	TRBJ2-7	-	CASSPIPGQGSDEQYF	TGTGCCAGCAGCCCCATTCCGGGACAGGGAAGCGACGAGCAGTACTTC
TRBV29-1	TRBD1	TRBJ1-2	-	CSVAEIQGADGYTF	TGCAGCGTAGCCGAGATACAGGGGGCAGATGGCTACACCTTC
TRBV6-1	-	TRBJ1-4	-	CASFGETNEKLFF	TGTGCCAGTTTTGGGGAGACTAATGAAAAACTGTTTTTT